The 4 T cell receptor beta chains below come from one sample, sequenced in a study of T cells in localized non-small cell lung cancer. Assay: immunoSEQ multiplex PCR; the TCRdb copy retains only in-frame clones and omits some. The repertoire holds 25,000 to 30,000 clones, with approximately 78% as singletons. Specimen: peripheral blood, collected before any cancer treatment. These receptors originate from a woman aged 35-75 years with stage I lung adenocarcinoma.

The chain carries TRBV5-8 and TRBJ1-2; 7 bases align to TRBD1. Germline V gene sequence: CDR1 SGHTS, CDR2 YDEGEE. V lost 4 bases to trimming and J lost 3 bases; unmatched junction nucleotides: 6. The CDR3 has 14 residues. The CDR3 sequence is CASSPYQGDYGYTF. The CDR3 DNA sequence: TGTGCCAGCAGCCCCTACCAGGGGGACTATGGCTACACCTTC.

The genes are TRBV15 and TRBJ1-1; no definite D call. This CDR3 has 15 amino acids. V dropped 4 bases and J dropped 0 bases, with 12 bases sitting between them. Germline CDR1 is LNHNV and CDR2 is YYDKDF (reference sequence). CDR3 loop: CATSTLLAMNTEAFF. The CDR3 DNA sequence: TGTGCCACCAGCACCCTCTTAGCCATGAACACTGAAGCTTTCTTT. The variable domain in full, with the rest retrieved from reference TRBV15 and TRBJ1-1, is DAMVIQNPRYQVTQFGKPVTLSCSQTLNHNVMYWYQQKSSQAPKLLFHYYDKDFNNEADTPDNFQSRRPNTSFCFLDIRSPGLGDTAMYLCATSTLLAMNTEAFFGQGTRLTVV.

This chain joins TRBV5-1 and TRBJ2-6; D might be TRBD1 (6 bases). V was pared by 4 bases and J by 0 bases, with 17 bases between. Looked up from germline, CDR1 is SGHRS and CDR2 is YFSETQ. This CDR3 has 18 residues. The CDR3: CASSPEGGVFSGANVLTF. The CDR3 bases are TGCGCCAGCAGCCCCGAAGGGGGAGTCTTCTCTGGGGCCAACGTCCTGACTTTC.

The chain combines TRBV7-2 with TRBJ1-2, with a tentative D call TRBD1 (5 bases). The CDR3 has 14 residues. V gave up 7 bases and J gave up 8 bases, with 20 bases separating them. Germline V gene sequence: CDR1 SGHTA, CDR2 FQGNSA. The CDR3 region has the DNA TGTGCCAGCACCTCGGGGGTCCTCGTTGGGGGCTACACCTTC. Encoded protein: CASTSGVLVGGYTF.